This passage covers 32 T cell receptor beta chains from one sample sequenced in a study of blood T cell repertoires in COVID-19. The assay was immunoSEQ multiplex PCR, and TCRdb's table has in-frame clones only and misses some. Of about 120,000 clones in the sample, 88% were seen once. The specimen was peripheral blood. All receptors derive from a woman aged 80 or over with acute or convalescent COVID-19.

The V and J genes are TRBV15 and TRBJ2-3, with D maybe TRBD1 (5 bases). Germline loops: CDR1 LNHNV, CDR2 YYDKDF (reference sequence). The CDR3 spans 17 residues. V was cut by 1 base and J by 2 bases, with 16 bases left in between. CDR3 coding DNA: TGTGCCACCAGCAGAGTTAGCAGGACACCTAACACAGATACGCAGTATTTT. Its translation: CATSRVSRTPNTDTQYF.

The chain links TRBV7-2 to TRBJ2-3, with D unclear. CDR1 is SGHTA, CDR2 FQGNSA, per germline. V was trimmed by 4 bases and J by 4 bases, leaving 9 bases between them. The CDR3 is 13 residues long. In nucleotides, the CDR3 is TGTGCCAGCAGCTCCTCCCCGGCAGATACGCAGTATTTT. This translates into CASSSSPADTQYF.

In this sample, this clone turned up once. V is TRBV19 and J is TRBJ1-5; no clear D gene. CDR1 is LNHDA and CDR2 is SQIVND in the germline V gene (reference sequence). The V end lost 11 bases, the J end lost 2 bases, and 10 bases lay between the germline ends. This CDR3 spans 12 amino acids. In nucleotides, the CDR3 is TGTGCCGCTAGAGCTGGCAATCAGCCCCAGCATTTT. Translated: CAARAGNQPQHF. The variable domain in full, with the rest retrieved from reference TRBV19 and TRBJ1-5, is DGGITQSPKYLFRKEGQNVTLSCEQNLNHDAMYWYRQDPGQGLRLIYYSQIVNDFQKGDIAEGYSVSREKKESFPLTVTSAQKNPTAFYLCAARAGNQPQHFGDGTRLSIL.

This chain links TRBV5-6 with TRBJ2-7, with D perhaps TRBD1 (5 bases). Per the germline V gene, CDR1 is SGHDT and CDR2 is YYEEEE. Trimming removed 4 bases from V and 2 bases from J, with 13 bases in between. This CDR3 is 14 amino acids long. This CDR3 is CASSAGARAYEQYF. The CDR3 region has the DNA TGTGCCAGCAGCGCTGGTGCCAGGGCCTACGAGCAGTACTTC.

The rearrangement joins TRBV18 to TRBJ1-2; possible D gene TRBD1, 5 bases. Germline-derived CDR1 and CDR2 are KGHSH and LQKENI. CDR3 length equals 13 residues. Trimming took off 1 base at V and 7 bases at J, with 10 bases between the two ends. This chain's CDR3 is CASSPRPGGGYTF. Written as DNA, the CDR3 is TGTGCCAGCTCACCACGGCCGGGGGGTGGCTACACCTTC.

This chain joins TRBV15 and TRBJ2-5; 8 bases line up with TRBD1. From germline, CDR1 is LNHNV and CDR2 YYDKDF (reference sequence). V lost 1 base, J lost 4 bases, and 5 bases stayed unmatched. The CDR3 is 15 residues long. CDR3 coding DNA: TGTGCCACCAGCAGAGCCCCAGGGGGCAGAGAGACCCAGTACTTC. As protein: CATSRAPGGRETQYF.

The rearrangement joins TRBV3-1 (or the pseudogene TRBV3-2) to TRBJ2-2; no definite D call. CDR3 size: 13 residues. Trimming removed 3 bases at V and 4 bases at J, with 6 bases between. The V gene's germline CDR1 is LGHDT and CDR2 YNNKEL (reference sequence). CDR3 in DNA: TGTGCCAGCAGCCAGGTCGGCACCGGGGAGCTGTTTTTT. Its protein is CASSQVGTGELFF.

Comments on this clone: One junction end disagrees with the germline gene, perhaps due to a read error. The chain combines TRBV11-1 with TRBJ2-1; the match to TRBD2 covers 7 bases. Germline V gene data show CDR1 as SGHAT and CDR2 as FQDESV (reference sequence). There are 13 residues in the CDR3. CDR3 sequence (DNA): TGTGCCAGCAGCCTAGCGGCATACAATGAGCAGTTCTTC. It is translated as CASSLAAYNEQFF.

The J gene is TRBJ2-3, the V gene TRBV5-1; possible D gene TRBD1, 5 bases. The V gene's germline CDR1 is SGHRS and CDR2 YFSETQ. V was shortened by 0 bases and J by 3 bases, with 8 bases between the two germline ends. The CDR3 totals 14 residues. The CDR3 nucleotides read TGCGCCAGCAGCTTGGCCGCAGGGACAGATACGCAGTATTTT. Translating it yields CASSLAAGTDTQYF.

This CDR3 is CASSLARIAGGPNTGELFF. In nucleotides, the CDR3 is TGTGCCAGCAGCTTAGCGCGCATAGCGGGGGGCCCGAACACCGGGGAGCTGTTTTTT. This rearrangement joins TRBV7-8 to TRBJ2-2; 10 nucleotides line up with TRBD2. The germline V gene has CDR1 SGHVS and CDR2 FQNEAQ. Trimming removed 0 bases from V and 0 bases from J; junction bases left unmatched: 7. The CDR3 sequence is 19 residues long.

J is TRBJ1-3 and V is TRBV3-1 (or the pseudogene TRBV3-2); tentative D call: TRBD1 (6 bases). The V end lost 3 bases, the J end lost 0 bases, and 6 bases lay between the germline ends. Germline lookup yields CDR1 LGHDT and CDR2 YNNKEL (reference sequence). The CDR3 is 14 residues long. CDR3 DNA: TGTGCCAGCAGCCAGGGGGCCTCTGGAAACACCATATATTTT. Its protein is CASSQGASGNTIYF.

This chain connects TRBV6-5 to TRBJ1-2, with D maybe TRBD1 (5 bases). Germline lookup yields CDR1 MNHEY and CDR2 SVGAGI. Trimming left V 10 bases short and J 4 bases short, with 13 bases between. The CDR3 sequence is 12 residues long. CDR3: CAITGTLYGYTF. CDR3 DNA sequence: TGTGCCATCACCGGGACTCTCTATGGCTACACCTTC.

The V gene is TRBV19, the J gene TRBJ2-2; 7 bases map to TRBD1. The CDR3 runs 14 residues. Unmatched junction bases numbered 5, after V lost 7 bases and J lost 3 bases. Germline-derived CDR1 and CDR2 are LNHDA and SQIVND (reference sequence). The CDR3 sequence is CASTFTGDTGELFF. The CDR3 DNA is TGTGCCAGTACGTTTACAGGGGACACCGGGGAGCTGTTTTTT.

This clone occurred a few times. The rearrangement uses TRBV5-1 and TRBJ1-2; possible D gene TRBD1, 5 bases. CDR3 length equals 14 residues. Trimming cost V 0 bases and J 0 bases, with 6 bases left between them. Germline CDR1 reads SGHRS; CDR2 reads YFSETQ. The CDR3 sequence: CASSLEGANYGYTF. Written as DNA, the CDR3 is TGCGCCAGCAGCTTGGAAGGGGCTAACTATGGCTACACCTTC. Combining the CDR3 with reference TRBV5-1 and TRBJ1-2 gives the whole variable domain KAGVTQTPRYLIKTRGQQVTLSCSPISGHRSVSWYQQTPGQGLQFLFEYFSETQRNKGNFPGRFSGRQFSNSRSEMNVSTLELGDSALYLCASSLEGANYGYTFGSGTRLTVV.

V usage is TRBV5-1 and J usage is TRBJ2-5, with D tentatively TRBD1 (5 bases). This CDR3 region has 14 residues. Trimming cost V 0 bases and J 2 bases, with 8 bases left between them. Germline V gene lookup returns CDR1 SGHRS and CDR2 YFSETQ. The CDR3 nucleotides are TGCGCCAGCAGCTTGGGTTCAGGGCAAGAGACCCAGTACTTC. It specifies CASSLGSGQETQYF.

The chain links TRBV11-1 to TRBJ2-2; TRBD1 aligns across 7 bases. From germline, CDR1 is SGHAT and CDR2 FQDESV (reference sequence). With 5 bases clipped from V and 5 bases from J, the junction kept 5 bases outside the gene matches. This CDR3 is 14 amino acids long. The CDR3 coding sequence is TGTGCCAGCAGCCTCGACAGGGTGACCGGGGAGCTGTTTTTT. Residues: CASSLDRVTGELFF.

V is TRBV9 and J is TRBJ1-4; D is perhaps TRBD1 (5 bases). CDR3 length: 14 amino acids. Looked up from germline, CDR1 is SGDLS and CDR2 is YYNGEE. Trimming took 0 bases from V and 8 from J, leaving 11 bases between them. CDR3 DNA: TGTGCCAGCAGCGTAGCTTCCCAGGGAGAAAAACTGTTTTTT. Translated: CASSVASQGEKLFF.

This clone was picked up a small number of times. The chain employs TRBV5-1 and TRBJ2-3, with TRBD1 matching 8 bases. Germline V CDR1 and CDR2: SGHRS, YFSETQ. J gave up 5 bases and V 4 bases, and 12 bases lay outside the gene matches. The CDR3 loop spans 16 amino acids. The CDR3 loop reads CASSQTRTGRGDTQYF. The CDR3 coding sequence is TGCGCCAGCAGCCAAACGAGGACAGGGAGAGGAGATACGCAGTATTTT.

CDR3 region: CSVVDRGELFF. The CDR3 coding sequence is TGCAGCGTTGTGGACAGGGGGGAGCTGTTTTTT. The chain employs TRBV29-1 and TRBJ2-2, with TRBD1 matching over 7 bases. Germline assignment: CDR1 SQVTM and CDR2 ANQGSEA. CDR3 length equals 11 residues. The ends lost 4 bases at V and 8 bases at J; junction bases unmatched: 1.

V usage is TRBV2 and J usage is TRBJ1-1; TRBD1 matches at 8 bases. Germline CDR1 reads SNHLY; CDR2 reads FYNNEI. CDR3 size: 15 residues. V trimming: 6 bases; J trimming: 4 bases; junction bases outside the gene matches: 10. CDR3 nucleotides: TGTGCCAGCAGCGGGGACAGGTCCTCGAGCACTGAAGCTTTCTTT. Its protein is CASSGDRSSSTEAFF.

This clone was picked up one time. The gene calls are TRBV28 and TRBJ1-5, with D unresolved. Germline V CDR1 and CDR2: MDHEN, SYDVKM. Trimming took 4 bases from V and 5 from J, leaving 6 bases between them. The CDR3 runs to 12 residues. CDR3 sequence reads: CASSSTDQPQHF. CDR3 DNA sequence: TGTGCCAGCAGTTCGACTGATCAGCCCCAGCATTTT.

The chain links TRBV12-3 or TRBV12-4 to TRBJ1-1; the D is unclear. The CDR3 covers 11 residues. Between the trimmed V and J ends, which lost 6 bases and 7 bases, there was a span of 9 bases. Written as DNA, the CDR3 is TGTGCCAGCAGCGCGCCAGGTGAAGCTTTCTTT. This gives the protein CASSAPGEAFF.

This clone came up once. V is TRBV10-1 and J is TRBJ1-3; D is undetermined. Germline V CDR1 and CDR2: WNHNN, SYGVQD (reference sequence). The CDR3 is made up of 15 amino acids. V lost 3 bases, J lost 10 bases, and 19 bases lay in between. The DNA for the CDR3 is TGCGCCAGCAGTGATCAATCTGCTTCTGAGGGAACCATATATTTT. Its translation: CASSDQSASEGTIYF.

The V call is TRBV2, the J call TRBJ2-3; a possible D gene is TRBD1 (6 bases). Looked up from germline, CDR1 is SNHLY and CDR2 is FYNNEI. There are 13 residues in the CDR3. Between the trimmed V and J ends, which lost 5 bases and 6 bases, there was a span of 12 bases. The CDR3: CASSFAGDDTQYF. For the CDR3, the DNA is TGTGCCAGCAGTTTTGCAGGGGACGATACGCAGTATTTT.

The rearrangement joins TRBV5-6 to TRBJ1-3, with TRBD1 as a possible D gene (5 bases). Trimming took off 2 bases at V and 4 bases at J, with 10 bases between the two ends. CDR1 and CDR2 (germline): SGHDT, YYEEEE. This CDR3 has 14 residues. CDR3 nucleotide sequence: TGTGCCAGCAGCTTCTACAGGTCGGGAAACACCATATATTTT. This encodes CASSFYRSGNTIYF.

The genes are TRBV27 and TRBJ1-1; 11 nucleotides align to TRBD1. The CDR3 has 16 residues. Losses at the gene ends were 6 bases for V and 3 bases for J; bases not matched to a gene: 9. Germline V gives CDR1 MNHEY, CDR2 SMNVEV (reference sequence). Here the CDR3 reads CASRDWGTGGDTEAFF. The CDR3 nucleotides are TGTGCCAGCAGAGACTGGGGGACAGGGGGAGACACTGAAGCTTTCTTT.

The chain recombines TRBV7-9 with TRBJ1-1; D unclear. V dropped 2 bases and J dropped 1 base, with 5 bases sitting between them. Per germline, CDR1 SEHNR and CDR2 FQNEAQ (reference sequence). The CDR3 has 13 amino acids. The CDR3 sequence is CASSLTGNTEAFF. CDR3 in DNA: TGTGCCAGCAGCTTAACCGGGAACACTGAAGCTTTCTTT. The complete variable domain, with remaining parts taken from reference TRBV7-9 and TRBJ1-1, reads DTGVSQNPRHKITKRGQNVTFRCDPISEHNRLYWYRQTLGQGPEFLTYFQNEAQLEKSRLLSDRFSAERPKGSFSTLEIQRTEQGDSAMYLCASSLTGNTEAFFGQGTRLTVV.

V gene TRBV7-3 combines with J gene TRBJ2-1; 12 bases line up with TRBD2. From germline, CDR1 is SGHTA and CDR2 FQGTGA. CDR3 length: 15 residues. J was trimmed by 8 bases and V by 1 base; bases with no gene match: 3. The CDR3 DNA sequence: TGTGCCAGCAGCTTAAGGCTAGCGGGAGGGTATGAGCAGTTCTTC. Its translation: CASSLRLAGGYEQFF.

The chain is built from TRBV3-1 (or the pseudogene TRBV3-2) and TRBJ1-2, with D perhaps TRBD1 (6 bases). The germline V and J ends were trimmed by 1 base and 5 bases, with 17 bases remaining between them. The CDR3 spans 16 residues. Looked up from germline, CDR1 is LGHDT and CDR2 is YNNKEL (reference sequence). The CDR3 DNA is TGTGCCAGCAGCCAAGCTTATCAGCAGGGGATTTATGGCTACACCTTC. As protein: CASSQAYQQGIYGYTF.

The rearrangement joins TRBV7-7 to TRBJ2-1; 13 nucleotides line up with TRBD2. V shed 5 bases, J shed 8 bases, and the junction held 12 bases outside the gene matches. The germline gives CDR1 SSHAT, CDR2 FNYEAQ (reference sequence). The CDR3 extends over 17 amino acids. The chain's CDR3 is CASSPRLLAGGPHEQFF. CDR3 in DNA: TGTGCCAGCAGCCCTCGCCTACTAGCGGGGGGGCCGCATGAGCAGTTCTTC. Combining the CDR3 with reference TRBV7-7 and TRBJ2-1 gives the whole variable domain GAGVSQSPRYKVTKRGQDVTLRCDPISSHATLYWYQQALGQGPEFLTYFNYEAQPDKSGLPSDRFSAERPEGSISTLTIQRTEQRDSAMYRCASSPRLLAGGPHEQFFGPGTRLTVL.

V is TRBV10-3 and J is TRBJ1-1, with 9 nucleotides matching TRBD1. The CDR3 runs to 14 residues. Germline trimming cut 10 bases from V and 7 bases from J; bases unmatched to any gene: 13. Germline loops: CDR1 ENHRY, CDR2 SYGVKD. In DNA, the CDR3 is TGTGCCACCACCGAAACAGGGGGCAAGGTTGAAGCTTTCTTT. Amino acid sequence: CATTETGGKVEAFF.

The CDR3 reads CASSYSIRADTQYF. CDR3 DNA sequence: TGTGCCAGCAGTTACTCGATCCGGGCAGATACGCAGTATTTT. The V and J genes are TRBV6-5 and TRBJ2-3; D is ambiguous. CDR1 and CDR2 from the germline V gene are MNHEY and SVGAGI. There are 14 residues in the CDR3. V lost 0 bases and J 4 bases, leaving 8 bases between the germline ends.